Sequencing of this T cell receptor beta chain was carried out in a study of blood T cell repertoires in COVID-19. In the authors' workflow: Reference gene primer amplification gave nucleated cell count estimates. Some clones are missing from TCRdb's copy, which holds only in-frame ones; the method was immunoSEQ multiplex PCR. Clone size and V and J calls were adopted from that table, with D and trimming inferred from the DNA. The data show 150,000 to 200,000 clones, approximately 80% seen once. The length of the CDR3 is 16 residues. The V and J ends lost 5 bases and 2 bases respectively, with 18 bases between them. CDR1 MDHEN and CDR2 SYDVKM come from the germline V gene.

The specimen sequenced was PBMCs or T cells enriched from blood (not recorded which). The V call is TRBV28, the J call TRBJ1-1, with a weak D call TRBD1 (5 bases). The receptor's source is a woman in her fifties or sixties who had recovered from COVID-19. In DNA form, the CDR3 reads TGTGCCAGCAGTAACCAAGGCGGCAGGGTCAACACTGAAGCTTTCTTT. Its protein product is CASSNQGGRVNTEAFF.